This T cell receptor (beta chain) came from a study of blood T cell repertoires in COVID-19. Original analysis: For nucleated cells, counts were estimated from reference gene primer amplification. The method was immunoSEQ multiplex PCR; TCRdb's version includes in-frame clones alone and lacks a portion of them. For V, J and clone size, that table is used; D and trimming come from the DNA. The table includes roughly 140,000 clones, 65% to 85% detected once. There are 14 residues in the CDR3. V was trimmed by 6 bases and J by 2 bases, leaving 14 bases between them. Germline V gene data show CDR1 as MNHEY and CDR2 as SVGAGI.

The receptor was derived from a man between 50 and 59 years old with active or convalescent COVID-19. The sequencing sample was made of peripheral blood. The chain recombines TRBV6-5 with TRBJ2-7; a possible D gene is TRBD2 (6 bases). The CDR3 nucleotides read TGTGCCAGCAGCCCCCCCGGGGGACCCTACGAGCAGTACTTC. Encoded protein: CASSPPGGPYEQYF.